One and the same sample provided the 22 T cell receptor beta chains below, sequenced in a study of neoadjuvant anti-PD-1 for oral cavity cancer. Profiled with immunoSEQ multiplex PCR; TCRdb holds only in-frame clones, not every one. The sample gives about 72,000 clones, around four fifths of which show up once; nearly 3.5% is in the top ten. This sample comprised PBMCs, obtained before nivolumab (anti-PD-1) treatment. The receptor set was obtained from a person aged 35-80 years with oral cavity squamous cell carcinoma.

The V and J genes are TRBV6-5 and TRBJ2-4, with D perhaps TRBD1 (5 bases). The CDR3 runs to 15 residues. Germline CDR1 and CDR2: MNHEY and SVGAGI. Trimming left V 6 bases short and J 1 base short, with 13 bases between. CDR3 sequence reads: CASSPLGVAKNIQYF. The CDR3 nucleotides read TGTGCCAGCAGCCCTCTAGGGGTCGCCAAAAACATTCAGTACTTC.

This clone showed up just once. The chain carries TRBV29-1 and TRBJ2-5; no clear D. This CDR3 comprises 10 residues. Per the germline V gene, CDR1 is SQVTM and CDR2 is ANQGSEA. Trimming took off 4 bases at V and 5 bases at J, with 5 bases between the two ends. CDR3 in DNA: TGCAGCGTTGCGTGGGAGACCCAGTACTTC. It is translated as CSVAWETQYF.

The chain joins TRBV30 to TRBJ1-3; a possible D gene is TRBD1 (5 bases). The V gene's germline CDR1 is GTSNPN and CDR2 SVGIG (reference sequence). The CDR3 covers 15 residues. V lost 3 bases and J 0 bases, leaving 12 bases between the germline ends. CDR3 amino acids: CAWSLQGISGNTIYF. In DNA, the CDR3 is TGTGCCTGGAGCCTTCAGGGTATCTCTGGAAACACCATATATTTT.

In this sample, this clone turned up once. This chain links TRBV29-1 with TRBJ1-1; 7 bases map to TRBD1. V shed 7 bases, J shed 5 bases, and the junction held 10 bases outside the gene matches. The CDR3 totals 13 residues. Looked up from germline, CDR1 is SQVTM and CDR2 is ANQGSEA. For the CDR3, the DNA is TGCAGCGCCCGACAGGGATGGGAAACTGAAGCTTTCTTT. Translation: CSARQGWETEAFF. Using reference TRBV29-1 and TRBJ1-1 for the parts outside the CDR3, the full variable domain is SAVISQKPSRDICQRGTSLTIQCQVDSQVTMMFWYRQQPGQSLTLIATANQGSEATYESGFVIDKFPISRPNLTFSTLTVSNMSPEDSSIYLCSARQGWETEAFFGQGTRLTVV.

The CDR3 DNA sequence: TGTGCCAGCAGTTTATGGAGCCCGGGACAGGGAAGCTATGGCTACACCTTC. It is translated as CASSLWSPGQGSYGYTF. The V call is TRBV27, the J call TRBJ1-2; 9 bases are a match to TRBD1. This CDR3 contains 17 residues. V lost 1 base and J lost 4; bases outside the gene matches: 10. Germline CDR1 is MNHEY and CDR2 is SMNVEV (reference sequence).

The V and J genes are TRBV13 and TRBJ2-3; 7 bases are a match to TRBD2. Germline lookup yields CDR1 PRHDT and CDR2 FYEKMQ (reference sequence). This CDR3 has 17 residues. Germline trimming cut 1 base from V and 4 bases from J; bases unmatched to any gene: 11. The CDR3 nucleotides are TGTGCCAGCAGCTTAGAGCCCGGACTAGGAATCGCAGATACGCAGTATTTT. It translates to CASSLEPGLGIADTQYF. Looking up the rest from reference TRBV13 and TRBJ2-3 gives the full variable domain: AAGVIQSPRHLIKEKRETATLKCYPIPRHDTVYWYQQGPGQDPQFLISFYEKMQSDKGSIPDRFSAQQFSDYHSELNMSSLELGDSALYFCASSLEPGLGIADTQYFGPGTRLTVL.

This clone showed up just a few times. This rearrangement joins TRBV6-4 to TRBJ2-1; no reliable D call. Germline values: CDR1 MRHNA, CDR2 SNTAGT. V was pared by 0 bases and J by 0 bases, with 6 bases between. This CDR3 comprises 15 residues. The CDR3 sequence: CASSDSAGSYNEQFF. The DNA for the CDR3 is TGTGCCAGCAGTGACTCGGCAGGCTCCTACAATGAGCAGTTCTTC.

V is TRBV30 and J is TRBJ2-5; D call uncertain. Germline loops: CDR1 GTSNPN, CDR2 SVGIG (reference sequence). With 4 bases removed from V and 5 bases from J, the gap between germline ends came to 14 bases. The CDR3 loop spans 13 amino acids. The CDR3 DNA sequence: TGTGCCTGGAAAGAATTAGCTGTGGAGACCCAGTACTTC. This codes for CAWKELAVETQYF. The variable domain in full, with the rest retrieved from reference TRBV30 and TRBJ2-5, is SQTIHQWPATLVQPVGSPLSLECTVEGTSNPNLYWYRQAAGRGLQLLFYSVGIGQISSEVPQNLSASRPQDRQFILSSKKLLLSDSGFYLCAWKELAVETQYFGPGTRLLVL.

The chain employs TRBV7-9 and TRBJ1-2, with TRBD1 matching over 7 bases. V gave up 1 base and J gave up 1 base; unmatched junction bases: 6. Germline loops: CDR1 SEHNR, CDR2 FQNEAQ (reference sequence). The CDR3 length is 16 residues. Here the CDR3 reads CASSLGAGQSNYGYTF. The DNA of the CDR3 is TGTGCCAGCAGCTTAGGAGCGGGACAGAGTAACTATGGCTACACCTTC. Drawing the rest from reference TRBV7-9 and TRBJ1-2, the complete variable domain is DTGVSQNPRHKITKRGQNVTFRCDPISEHNRLYWYRQTLGQGPEFLTYFQNEAQLEKSRLLSDRFSAERPKGSFSTLEIQRTEQGDSAMYLCASSLGAGQSNYGYTFGSGTRLTVV.

This sequence joins TRBV5-1 and TRBJ2-7; 10 nucleotides match TRBD2. Germline-derived CDR1 and CDR2 are SGHRS and YFSETQ. This CDR3 is built from 18 residues. V was pared by 4 bases and J by 0 bases, with 13 bases of the junction left unmatched. The CDR3 region is CASSLRTSGGLSSYEQYF. The CDR3 nucleotides are TGCGCCAGCAGCCTAAGGACTAGCGGAGGGCTAAGCTCCTACGAGCAGTACTTC.

V is TRBV7-3 and J is TRBJ1-1; tentative D call: TRBD1 (6 bases). CDR3 length: 15 amino acids. The V and J ends lost 0 bases and 1 base respectively, with 9 bases between them. Germline V gene sequence: CDR1 SGHTA, CDR2 FQGTGA. CDR3 sequence (DNA): TGTGCCAGCAGCTTAACGGGGGCAAAGAACACTGAAGCTTTCTTT. Protein product: CASSLTGAKNTEAFF.

This chain uses TRBV28 with TRBJ2-3; no definite D call. The CDR3 runs to 15 residues. CDR1 is MDHEN, CDR2 SYDVKM, per germline. V was trimmed by 7 bases and J by 4 bases, leaving 18 bases between them. The CDR3 here is CASTNRGYRADTQYF. The CDR3 DNA is TGTGCCAGCACCAATCGCGGATACAGAGCAGATACGCAGTATTTT.

A single count supports this clone. The chain is built from TRBV6-6 and TRBJ1-2; 7 positions match TRBD1. CDR3 length: 14 amino acids. The germline V gene encodes CDR1 MNHNY and CDR2 SVGAGI (reference sequence). V trimming: 5 bases; J trimming: 7 bases; junction bases outside the gene matches: 10. DNA for the CDR3: TGTGCCAGCAGTCCCCGACAGGGCCCCTTTGGCTACACCTTC. Protein product: CASSPRQGPFGYTF.

V gene TRBV5-1 combines with J gene TRBJ2-1; D remains unclear. CDR1 and CDR2 (germline): SGHRS, YFSETQ. The CDR3 contains 11 residues. V lost 1 base and J 8 bases, leaving 4 bases between the germline ends. CDR3 sequence reads: CASSLFDEQFF. CDR3 DNA: TGCGCCAGCAGCTTGTTTGATGAGCAGTTCTTC. The full variable domain, its missing parts supplied by reference TRBV5-1 and TRBJ2-1, is KAGVTQTPRYLIKTRGQQVTLSCSPISGHRSVSWYQQTPGQGLQFLFEYFSETQRNKGNFPGRFSGRQFSNSRSEMNVSTLELGDSALYLCASSLFDEQFFGPGTRLTVL.

This clone appeared once. CDR3 DNA: TGTGCCAGCAGAAGAGCGGGGACGTACACAGATACGCAGTATTTT. Translation gives CASRRAGTYTDTQYF. The V gene is TRBV4-2, the J gene TRBJ2-3; 7 nucleotides align to TRBD2. V was clipped by 6 bases and J by 2 bases; unmatched bases: 8. Germline CDR1 reads LGHNA; CDR2 reads YNFKEQ. The CDR3 runs 15 residues.

The J gene is TRBJ1-2, the V gene TRBV5-1, with 7 bases aligning to TRBD1. CDR1 and CDR2 (germline): SGHRS, YFSETQ. V trimming: 2 bases; J trimming: 4 bases; junction bases outside the gene matches: 8. This CDR3 spans 15 amino acids. In nucleotides, the CDR3 is TGCGCCAGCAGCTTACTCCGACAGGGCCTCTATGGCTACACCTTC. Its translation: CASSLLRQGLYGYTF.

This rearrangement joins TRBV7-9 to TRBJ1-1; D is undetermined. Trimming stripped 7 bases from V and 5 bases from J, with 8 bases between. The CDR3 length is 11 residues. The germline V gene encodes CDR1 SEHNR and CDR2 FQNEAQ (reference sequence). CDR3 in amino acids: CASTGVTEAFF. In DNA, the CDR3 is TGTGCCAGCACCGGGGTGACTGAAGCTTTCTTT. Combining the CDR3 with reference TRBV7-9 and TRBJ1-1 gives the whole variable domain DTGVSQNPRHKITKRGQNVTFRCDPISEHNRLYWYRQTLGQGPEFLTYFQNEAQLEKSRLLSDRFSAERPKGSFSTLEIQRTEQGDSAMYLCASTGVTEAFFGQGTRLTVV.

The rearrangement uses TRBV5-6 and TRBJ1-5; no clear D. This CDR3 comprises 12 residues. Trimming pared 1 base from V and 9 bases from J, leaving 8 bases between. Germline values: CDR1 SGHDT, CDR2 YYEEEE. CDR3 amino acids: CASSLLLGPQHF. For the CDR3, the DNA is TGTGCCAGCAGCTTGCTCCTAGGGCCCCAGCATTTT.

This chain connects TRBV5-1 to TRBJ2-5; D perhaps matches TRBD1 (6 bases). The CDR3 has 12 residues. Germline CDR1 and CDR2: SGHRS and YFSETQ. Between the trimmed V and J ends, which lost 7 bases and 5 bases, there was a span of 12 bases. The CDR3 spells CASGQGRETQYF. CDR3 coding DNA: TGCGCCAGCGGCCAGGGGCGGGAGACCCAGTACTTC.

V is TRBV6-5 and J is TRBJ2-6; D is unclear. The CDR3 is made up of 15 amino acids. V was trimmed by 2 bases and J by 3 bases, leaving 8 bases between them. The germline CDR1 and CDR2 sequences are MNHEY and SVGAGI. CDR3 sequence: CASSYVGNGANVLTF. The CDR3 DNA reads as TGTGCCAGCAGTTACGTGGGTAATGGGGCCAACGTCCTGACTTTC.

This chain connects TRBV6-5 to TRBJ2-6; D gene unclear. V lost 8 bases and J lost 4, with 6 bases in between. Germline V lookup: CDR1 MNHEY, CDR2 SVGAGI. The CDR3 is made up of 12 amino acids. CDR3 region: CASAGGANVLTF. In nucleotides, the CDR3 is TGTGCCAGCGCCGGGGGGGCCAACGTCCTGACTTTC.

The chain is built from TRBV14 and TRBJ2-7, with D possibly being TRBD2 (6 bases). The CDR3 has 12 residues. The germline V gene has CDR1 SGHDN and CDR2 FVKESK. Trimming pared 6 bases from V and 7 bases from J, leaving 13 bases between. CDR3 DNA sequence: TGTGCCAGCAGGGGACTGGCGGGTGAGCAGTACTTC. This translates into CASRGLAGEQYF. Full variable domain (outside the CDR3, taken from reference TRBV14 and TRBJ2-7): EAGVTQFPSHSVIEKGQTVTLRCDPISGHDNLYWYRRVMGKEIKFLLHFVKESKQDESGMPNNRFLAERTGGTYSTLKVQPAELEDSGVYFCASRGLAGEQYFGPGTRLTVT.